This TCR beta chain originates from a study of blood T cells in healthy people across ages. This clonotype came up a few times. Its antigen is unknown. The CDR3 runs 16 residues. V shed 1 base and J 8 bases; nucleotides not matched to a gene: 9. Germline CDR1 reads DFQATT; CDR2 reads SNEGSKA (reference sequence). Study-wide points: Long-lived donors carried more naive CD4+ cells and greater diversity than aged donors. Per million T cells, TCR beta diversity dropped roughly linearly as age increased.

Next came a second PCR, run for about 6 to 11 cycles, which used a sample-barcoded 5' primer along with a J-beta primer mix. A single record per CDR3 protein comes from TCRdb applying MiXCR to the 5' RACE reads. The table records fewer than 2,000,000 distinct CDR3 sequences, about 39% of them present only once. Sequencing was performed on blood. The source of this sequence is a human donor in good health. The rearrangement joins TRBV20-1 to TRBJ1-6; 9 bases agree with TRBD1. The CDR3 DNA reads as TGCAGTGCTAGAGTATCCGGGACAGGGAATTATTCACCCCTCCACTTT. Encoded protein: CSARVSGTGNYSPLHF.